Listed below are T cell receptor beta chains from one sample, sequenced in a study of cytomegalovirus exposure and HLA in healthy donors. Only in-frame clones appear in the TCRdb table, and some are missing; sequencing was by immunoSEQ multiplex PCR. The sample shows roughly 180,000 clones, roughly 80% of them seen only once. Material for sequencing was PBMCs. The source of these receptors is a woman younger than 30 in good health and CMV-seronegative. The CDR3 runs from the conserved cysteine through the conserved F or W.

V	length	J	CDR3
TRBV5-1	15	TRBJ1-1	CASSAPGQGAPEAFF
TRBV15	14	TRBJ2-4	CATSPSGAKNIQYF
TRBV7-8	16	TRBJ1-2	CASSLWDPGQGNGYTF
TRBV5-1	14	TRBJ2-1	CASSRVSEGNEQFF
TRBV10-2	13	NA	CASSDLDTYEQYF
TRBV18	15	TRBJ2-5	CASSPLSRDEETQYF
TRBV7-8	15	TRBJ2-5	CASSSTGPSQETQYF
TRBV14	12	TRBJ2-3	CASSDLGGTQYF
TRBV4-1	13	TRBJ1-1	CASSQVWDRGAFF
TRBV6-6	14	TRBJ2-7	CASSFTDRAYEQYF
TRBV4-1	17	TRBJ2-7	CASSQEARAGRIPGLYF
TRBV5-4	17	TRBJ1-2	CASSPKAGGSTNYGYTF
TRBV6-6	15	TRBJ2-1	CASSPGTSEYNEQFF
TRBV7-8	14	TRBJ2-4	CASSFRGQENIQYF
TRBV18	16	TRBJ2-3	CASSPQTSGSSDTQYF
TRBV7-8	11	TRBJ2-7	CASRLQYEQYF
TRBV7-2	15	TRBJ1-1	CASSFRQGGNTEAFF
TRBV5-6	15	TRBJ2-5	CASSNSEHFQETQYF
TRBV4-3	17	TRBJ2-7	CASSREKDREASYEQYF
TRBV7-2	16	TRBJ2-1	CASSQIPASGRTEQFF
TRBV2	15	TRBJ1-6	CASNTQGWDNSPLHF
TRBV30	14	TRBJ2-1	CAWSSGHTWNEQFF
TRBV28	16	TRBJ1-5	CASSFPPSRGNQPQHF
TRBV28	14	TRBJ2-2	CASSLSRGTGELFF
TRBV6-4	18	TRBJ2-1	CASSDSLGGYDSYNEQFF
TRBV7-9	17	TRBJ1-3	CASSFSAGPISGNTIYF
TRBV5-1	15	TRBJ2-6	CASSLGGSGANVLTF
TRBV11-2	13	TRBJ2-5	CASSLARLETQYF
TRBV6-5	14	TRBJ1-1	CASSYRTMNTEAFF
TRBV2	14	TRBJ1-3	CASRGGPGRNTIYF
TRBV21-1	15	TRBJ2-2	CASIGLQGYTGELFF
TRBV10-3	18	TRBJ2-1	CAISESIILAGVDNEQFF
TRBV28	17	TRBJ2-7	CASSLPLFRDYSYEQYF